Here is one T cell receptor beta chain with its context. The data were obtained in a study of T cell responses to AZD1222 COVID-19 vaccine. Method: immunoSEQ multiplex PCR; TCRdb's copy keeps in-frame clones and lacks some. Here the sample spans around 260,000 clones, just over 90% being singletons. The V gene lost 2 bases and the J gene lost 9 bases, with 4 bases spanning the gap. The CDR3 covers 11 residues. CDR1 MNHNS and CDR2 SASEGT come from the germline V gene. This TCR derives from an adult in good health. Sequenced material: peripheral blood, taken on day 0 of AZD1222 vaccination. V is TRBV6-1 and J is TRBJ2-2; D is unresolved. This CDR3 reads CASSEMRELFF. The DNA for the CDR3 is TGTGCCAGCAGTGAAATGAGGGAGCTGTTTTTT.